This TCR beta chain was captured by sequencing in a study of a mutant IDH1 vaccine in newly diagnosed glioma. Study as a whole: All eight of the vaccinations patients received fell in weeks 1, 3, 5, 7, 11, 15, 19 and 23. Before enrollment, patients got radiotherapy alone, temozolomide alone, or mostly the combination. Regarding the study as a whole: Changes in the top peripheral T cell clonotypes seemingly had no bearing on pseudoprogression.

Sequenced by immunoSEQ multiplex PCR; TCRdb stores in-frame clones only, minus some. The table has tens of thousands of clones, 84% seen once. About this clone itself: Its antigen is unidentified.

The CDR3 runs to 14 residues. V lost 5 bases, J lost 6 bases, and 4 bases stayed unmatched. Germline V gene sequence: CDR1 MNHEY, CDR2 SVGAGI. Time point described: week 23, last vaccination. Each dose delivered 300 ug of mutant IDH1 20-mer peptide subcutaneously with imiquimod. The V gene is TRBV6-5, the J gene TRBJ1-4; 9 positions agree with TRBD1. The TCR originated in a man in his late teens or twenties with glioma. Material: PBMCs, obtained from a glioma patient whose treatment included an IDH1 peptide vaccine. The CDR3 DNA reads as TGTGCCAGCAGTCCGACAGGGGGAGATGAAAAACTGTTTTTT. This translates into CASSPTGGDEKLFF.